The clone carrying this T cell receptor beta chain was recorded a few times. Its target is not known. The sample originates from a study of OX40 agonist ivuxolimab in advanced cancers. About the research overall: As their treatment, patients were administered ivuxolimab, an agonistic anti-OX40 (CD134) antibody.

Produced via immunoSEQ multiplex PCR; TCRdb's table is partial and in-frame only. The table records 98,000 or so clones, 75% to 90% of them present only once. The study, taken as a whole, reports: Normalized expansion of T-cell clones was also low for some nonresponders. Expanded peripheral T-cell antigen specificity went undetermined. Researchers report that CD8+ T cells had, on average, more expanded clones than CD4+.

Germline CDR1 reads ENHRY; CDR2 reads SYGVKD. The CDR3 contains 13 residues. Unmatched junction bases numbered 7, after V lost 10 bases and J lost 4 bases. The sequence was obtained from an adult with an advanced solid tumor such as melanoma, head and neck, liver or kidney cancer. The chain couples TRBV10-3 to TRBJ1-5; TRBD1 aligns across 7 bases. The material was CD4+ or CD8+ T cells sorted from blood, obtained in a trial of the OX40 agonist ivuxolimab. CDR3 nucleotide sequence: TGTGCCACAGGACAGGAAGAAAATCAGCCCCAGCATTTT. It yields the protein CATGQEENQPQHF.